This T cell receptor (beta chain) was sequenced for a study of CD8+ T cells in alopecia areata. The V gene lost 4 bases and the J gene lost 7 bases, with 13 bases spanning the gap. CDR1 and CDR2 (germline): MNHEY, SMNVEV (reference sequence). The CDR3 consists of 14 residues. This clone has only a few counts. Extracted RNA was reverse transcribed, and the resulting cDNA served as sequencing template. Libraries were prepared by immunoSEQ multiplex PCR; TCRdb keeps only in-frame clonotypes and omits some of them. The sample lists about 150,000 clones; 55% to 65% were seen once. V and J are TRBV27 and TRBJ2-2, with D perhaps TRBD1 or TRBD2 (5 bases each). The sample comprised CD4+ T cells sorted from blood. The receptor was derived from a human donor in good health. This CDR3 is CASSSLGVGGELFF. The CDR3 DNA sequence: TGTGCCAGCAGTTCACTAGGGGTTGGCGGGGAGCTGTTTTTT.